These 21 T cell receptor beta chains were sequenced from one sample in a study of blood T cell repertoires in COVID-19. Repertoires were generated with immunoSEQ multiplex PCR, while TCRdb's copy carries only in-frame clones and drops some. The table has approximately 440,000 clones, about nine tenths seen once. Source material: peripheral blood. Source of these receptors: a woman in her fifties or sixties with COVID-19, enrolled during active disease.

V usage is TRBV7-9 and J usage is TRBJ1-2; TRBD1 matches at 8 bases. The CDR3 runs 14 residues. In germline, CDR1 is SEHNR, CDR2 FQNEAQ (reference sequence). J gave up 4 bases and V 2 bases, and 3 bases lay outside the gene matches. The CDR3 DNA is TGTGCCAGCAGCTTAAGAACAGGGGGCTATGGCTACACCTTC. It specifies CASSLRTGGYGYTF.

V usage is TRBV19 and J usage is TRBJ2-1, with 10 bases matching TRBD1. This CDR3 contains 16 residues. Germline V gene sequence: CDR1 LNHDA, CDR2 SQIVND (reference sequence). The ends lost 3 bases at V and 3 bases at J; junction bases unmatched: 5. CDR3: CASSIGTGALYNEQFF. The CDR3 region has the DNA TGTGCCAGTAGTATCGGGACAGGGGCCCTCTACAATGAGCAGTTCTTC.

The rearrangement uses TRBV3-1 (or the pseudogene TRBV3-2) and TRBJ1-2; D is perhaps TRBD1 (5 bases). The germline gives CDR1 LGHDT, CDR2 YNNKEL (reference sequence). V was trimmed by 2 bases and J by 4 bases, leaving 14 bases between them. CDR3 length: 15 residues. The CDR3 nucleotides are TGTGCCAGCAGCCAACCCCTTGGGGGGGGCTATGGCTACACCTTC. This codes for CASSQPLGGGYGYTF.

This CDR3 is CASSGSWDTQYF. The DNA for the CDR3 is TGCGCCAGCAGCGGCTCGTGGGATACGCAGTATTTT. The chain links TRBV5-1 to TRBJ2-3, with D unresolved. V lost 4 bases, J lost 6 bases, and 9 bases lay in between. This CDR3 is built from 12 residues. CDR1 and CDR2 (germline): SGHRS, YFSETQ.

J is TRBJ1-2 and V is TRBV27; D may be TRBD1 (5 bases). Germline CDR1 and CDR2: MNHEY and SMNVEV (reference sequence). V was trimmed by 8 bases and J by 7 bases, leaving 20 bases between them. The CDR3 contains 14 residues. The CDR3 loop reads CASGPSAGGSGYTF. CDR3 bases: TGTGCCAGCGGGCCCTCGGCGGGGGGATCTGGCTACACCTTC.

The chain employs TRBV6-5 and TRBJ2-7; TRBD1 agrees at 8 bases. This CDR3 comprises 13 residues. The V gene end was trimmed by 4 bases and the J gene end by 3 bases; junction bases not matched to a gene: 2. Looked up from germline, CDR1 is MNHEY and CDR2 is SVGAGI. This CDR3 reads CASSWTGRYEQYF. The CDR3 nucleotides read TGTGCCAGCAGTTGGACAGGGCGCTACGAGCAGTACTTC.

The V gene is TRBV29-1, the J gene TRBJ1-1, with 9 nucleotides matching TRBD1. The V segment lost 7 bases and the J segment 8 bases; nucleotides outside the gene matches: 5. The germline CDR1 and CDR2 sequences are SQVTM and ANQGSEA. This CDR3 has 11 residues. Here the CDR3 DNA reads TGCAGCGCCGGACAGGGGATGGAAGCTTTCTTT. Protein sequence: CSAGQGMEAFF.

This chain connects TRBV2 to TRBJ2-2; perhaps TRBD1 as D (6 bases). There are 15 residues in the CDR3. Germline V lookup: CDR1 SNHLY, CDR2 FYNNEI. The V gene lost 7 bases and the J gene lost 2 bases, with 14 bases spanning the gap. CDR3 sequence: CASILQGVNTGELFF. Written as DNA, the CDR3 is TGTGCCAGCATCTTACAGGGCGTAAACACCGGGGAGCTGTTTTTT.

J is TRBJ1-1 and V is TRBV19; D is undetermined. The germline V and J ends were trimmed by 2 bases and 1 base, with 17 bases remaining between them. Per germline, CDR1 LNHDA and CDR2 SQIVND (reference sequence). The length of the CDR3 is 17 residues. CDR3 nucleotide sequence: TGTGCCAGTAGTATAAATTCCGGCGGCTCATGGAACACTGAAGCTTTCTTT. As protein: CASSINSGGSWNTEAFF.

The chain's CDR3 is CASSSLHGQGYYEQYF. The DNA of the CDR3 is TGTGCCAGCAGTTCCCTTCACGGACAGGGGTACTACGAGCAGTACTTC. The V and J genes are TRBV5-6 and TRBJ2-7, with 9 bases matching TRBD1. The V gene's germline CDR1 is SGHDT and CDR2 YYEEEE. The CDR3 is made up of 16 amino acids. V lost 5 bases and J lost 3; bases outside the gene matches: 12.

The chain is built from TRBV5-6 and TRBJ2-5; the D gene is possibly TRBD1 (7 bases). Germline V gene lookup returns CDR1 SGHDT and CDR2 YYEEEE. The CDR3 is 15 amino acids. Trimming took off 1 base at V and 4 bases at J, with 14 bases between the two ends. This CDR3 is CASSLRRGQVETQYF. CDR3 bases: TGTGCCAGCAGCTTGAGGAGGGGGCAGGTAGAGACCCAGTACTTC.

V usage is TRBV11-2 and J usage is TRBJ1-5, with 9 nucleotides matching TRBD1. The CDR3 covers 16 residues. Germline lookup yields CDR1 SGHAT and CDR2 FQNNGV. J lost 3 bases, V lost 2 bases, and 5 bases had no gene match. The CDR3 is CASSLFGQGINQPQHF. For the CDR3, the DNA is TGTGCCAGCAGCTTATTTGGACAGGGGATCAATCAGCCCCAGCATTTT.

This chain joins TRBV6-5 and TRBJ2-2; TRBD1 matches 11 bases. This CDR3 contains 16 residues. The germline gives CDR1 MNHEY, CDR2 SVGAGI. Trimming took 1 base from V and 5 from J; bases not matched to a gene: 3. The DNA for the CDR3 is TGTGCCAGCAGTTACTTTGGGACAGGGGGAACCGGGGAGCTGTTTTTT. Translating it yields CASSYFGTGGTGELFF.

The rearrangement uses TRBV12-3 or TRBV12-4 and TRBJ2-2; the D gene is possibly TRBD1 (6 bases). The CDR3 length is 13 residues. V was trimmed by 6 bases and J by 6 bases, leaving 11 bases between them. In nucleotides, the CDR3 is TGTGCCAGCAGATCAGGGGTGGCCGGGGAGCTGTTTTTT. It codes for CASRSGVAGELFF.

The chain joins TRBV19 to TRBJ2-7; D possibly corresponds to TRBD1 (5 bases). The CDR3 sequence is 13 residues long. The V gene lost 4 bases and the J gene lost 3 bases, with 10 bases spanning the gap. Germline V CDR1 and CDR2: LNHDA, SQIVND (reference sequence). The CDR3 reads CASSTGLGYEQYF. The CDR3 bases are TGTGCCAGTAGTACAGGGTTAGGCTACGAGCAGTACTTC.

The J gene is TRBJ2-2, the V gene TRBV6-6; 8 nucleotides agree with TRBD2. CDR1 MNHNY and CDR2 SVGAGI come from the germline V gene (reference sequence). Trimming took 2 bases from V and 7 from J; bases not matched to a gene: 6. This CDR3 has 15 residues. CDR3 coding DNA: TGTGCCAGCAGTTACCTCACTAGCGGTGACGGGGAGCTGTTTTTT. The encoded protein is CASSYLTSGDGELFF.

This chain connects TRBV19 to TRBJ1-5, with 11 bases fitting TRBD1. V dropped 4 bases and J dropped 12; count of bases not matched to a gene: 11. The CDR3 contains 15 residues. CDR1 and CDR2 from the germline V gene are LNHDA and SQIVND (reference sequence). Here the CDR3 reads CASSKAGTGGMVQHF. CDR3 sequence (DNA): TGTGCCAGTAGTAAAGCCGGGACAGGGGGTATGGTCCAGCATTTT.

The chain links TRBV19 to TRBJ2-6; no clear D. Germline CDR1 and CDR2: LNHDA and SQIVND (reference sequence). V was shortened by 5 bases and J by 1 base, with 12 bases between the two germline ends. The CDR3 sequence is 16 residues long. CDR3 coding DNA: TGTGCCAGTAGTTCCATCAGGATTTCTGGGGCCAACGTCCTGACTTTC. Protein sequence: CASSSIRISGANVLTF. The variable domain in full, completed from reference TRBV19 and TRBJ2-6, reads DGGITQSPKYLFRKEGQNVTLSCEQNLNHDAMYWYRQDPGQGLRLIYYSQIVNDFQKGDIAEGYSVSREKKESFPLTVTSAQKNPTAFYLCASSSIRISGANVLTFGAGSRLTVL.

The chain has TRBV6-5 and TRBJ1-1, with D maybe TRBD1 (6 bases). The length of the CDR3 is 14 residues. CDR1 and CDR2 (germline): MNHEY, SVGAGI. Trimming took 6 bases from V and 0 from J, leaving 11 bases between them. Written as DNA, the CDR3 is TGTGCCAGCAGGGAGACAGGCCTGAACACTGAAGCTTTCTTT. This codes for CASRETGLNTEAFF.

The rearrangement links TRBV6-5 to TRBJ1-1; possible D gene TRBD1, 5 bases. Trimming left V 5 bases short and J 0 bases short, with 13 bases between. The germline CDR1 and CDR2 sequences are MNHEY and SVGAGI. The CDR3 has 15 amino acids. The CDR3 DNA reads as TGTGCCAGCAGTACTCAGGGTCGGGTGAACACTGAAGCTTTCTTT. Protein sequence: CASSTQGRVNTEAFF.

This chain links TRBV5-1 with TRBJ2-1, with 10 positions matching TRBD2. Per germline, CDR1 SGHRS and CDR2 YFSETQ. The CDR3 is 16 residues long. V was clipped by 3 bases and J by 5 bases; unmatched bases: 8. In DNA, the CDR3 is TGCGCCAGCAGCTGGTCTAGCGGGGGTGGCCACAATGAGCAGTTCTTC. As protein: CASSWSSGGGHNEQFF.